This T cell receptor (beta chain) was captured in a study of naive and memory T cell subsets. TCR cDNA received a 3' ligated oligonucleotide that carried a UMI. Whole blood, roughly 2.6 ml, came from adult healthy volunteers. Reverse transcription used DNase-treated unsorted total RNA, aiming for roughly 1 to 1,100 ng. The germline gives CDR1 LNHDA, CDR2 SQIVND (reference sequence). Trimming removed 5 bases from V and 5 bases from J, with 10 bases in between. This CDR3 region has 13 residues. Four PCR rounds used nested alpha and beta constant region primers plus the SP2 primer. TCRdb independently ran MiXCR on the 5' RACE reads; one entry per CDR3 protein. This table holds 55,000 to 65,000 distinct CDR3 sequences, 8% found once. A few counts support this clonotype.

The receptor was derived from a female donor in good health. V gene TRBV19 combines with J gene TRBJ2-1, with a possible D match to TRBD1 (6 bases). The CDR3 here is CASSARTDNEQFF. In DNA form, the CDR3 reads TGTGCCAGTAGTGCCCGGACAGACAATGAGCAGTTCTTC.